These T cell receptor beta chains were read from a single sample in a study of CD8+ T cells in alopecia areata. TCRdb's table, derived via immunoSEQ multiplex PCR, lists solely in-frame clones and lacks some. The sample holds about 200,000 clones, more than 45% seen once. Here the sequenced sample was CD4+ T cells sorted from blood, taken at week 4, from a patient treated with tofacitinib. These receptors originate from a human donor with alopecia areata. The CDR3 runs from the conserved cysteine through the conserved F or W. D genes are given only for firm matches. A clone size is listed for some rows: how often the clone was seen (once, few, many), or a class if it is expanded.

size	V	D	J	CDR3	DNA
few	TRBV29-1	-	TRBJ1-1	CSVAISGNEAFF	TGCAGCGTTGCGATCTCGGGGAATGAAGCTTTCTTT
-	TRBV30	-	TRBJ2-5	CAWSGGRRETQYF	TGTGCCTGGAGTGGCGGTCGGAGGGAGACCCAGTACTTC
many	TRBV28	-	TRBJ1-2	CASSLAPYGYTF	TGTGCCAGCAGTCTCGCTCCCTATGGCTACACCTTC
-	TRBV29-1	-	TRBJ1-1	CSVDDRSMNTEAFF	TGCAGCGTTGACGACAGGAGCATGAACACTGAAGCTTTCTTT
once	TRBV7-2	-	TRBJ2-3	CASSLESLGTQYF	TGTGCCAGCAGCTTAGAGTCGTTGGGTACGCAGTATTTT
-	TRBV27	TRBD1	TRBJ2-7	CASRGLGQGLYEQYF	TGTGCCAGCAGGGGTTTGGGACAGGGACTTTACGAGCAGTACTTC
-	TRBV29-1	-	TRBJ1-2	CSAAEGNYGYTF	TGCAGCGCTGCTGAAGGAAACTATGGCTACACCTTC
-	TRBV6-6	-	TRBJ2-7	CASSPEDSRGSYEQYF	TGTGCCAGCAGTCCCGAGGACAGTAGGGGCTCCTACGAGCAGTACTTC
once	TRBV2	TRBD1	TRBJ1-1	CASSEVQGGTEAFF	TGTGCCAGCAGTGAAGTACAGGGGGGAACTGAAGCTTTCTTT
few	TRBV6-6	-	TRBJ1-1	CASSYPGPEAFF	TGTGCCAGCAGTTACCCAGGACCTGAAGCTTTCTTT
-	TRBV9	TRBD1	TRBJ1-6	CASSAEGQPKNSPLHF	TGTGCCAGCAGCGCCGAGGGACAGCCAAAAAATTCACCCCTCCACTTT
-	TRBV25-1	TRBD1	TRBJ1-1	CASSASPGQGLNTEAFF	TGTGCCAGCAGTGCTAGTCCGGGACAGGGACTGAACACTGAAGCTTTCTTT
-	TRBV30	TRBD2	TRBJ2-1	CASRPAGGPVSFF	TGTGCCTCCCGTCCAGCGGGGGGGCCTGTCTCGTTCTTC
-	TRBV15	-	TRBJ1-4	CATSRARATNEKLFF	TGTGCCACCAGCAGGGCCAGGGCAACTAATGAAAAACTGTTTTTT
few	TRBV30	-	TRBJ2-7	CAWRAPGPPYEQYF	TGTGCCTGGAGAGCTCCGGGACCCCCCTACGAGCAGTACTTC
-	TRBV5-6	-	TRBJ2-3	CASSYFMDFSNTDTQYF	TGTGCCAGCAGCTACTTTATGGACTTTTCCAACACAGATACGCAGTATTTT
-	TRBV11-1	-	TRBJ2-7	CASSLLGSHHSYEQYF	TGTGCCAGCAGCTTACTGGGCAGCCACCACTCCTACGAGCAGTACTTC
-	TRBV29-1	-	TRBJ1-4	CSFSGTSEKLFF	TGCAGCTTCAGCGGGACCAGTGAAAAACTGTTTTTT
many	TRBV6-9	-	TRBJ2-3	CASRTDTQYF	TGTGCCAGCCGCACAGATACGCAGTATTTT
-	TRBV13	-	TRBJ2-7	CASSLTLRYEQYF	TGTGCCAGCAGCTTAACGTTAAGGTACGAGCAGTACTTC
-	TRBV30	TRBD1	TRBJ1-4	CAWSVGTVGMNEKLFF	TGTGCCTGGAGTGTAGGGACAGTCGGGATGAATGAAAAACTGTTTTTT
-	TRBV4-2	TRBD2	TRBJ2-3	CASSRSGTSPDTQYF	TGTGCCAGCAGCCGCTCCGGGACTAGCCCAGATACGCAGTATTTT
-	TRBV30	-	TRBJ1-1	CAWSAPGTEAFF	TGTGCCTGGAGTGCCCCGGGCACTGAAGCTTTCTTT
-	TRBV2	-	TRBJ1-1	CASRVGLNTEAFF	TGTGCCAGCAGGGTCGGGTTGAACACTGAAGCTTTCTTT
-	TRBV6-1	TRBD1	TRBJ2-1	CASSVSGGGEQFF	TGTGCCAGCAGTGTGTCAGGGGGCGGTGAGCAGTTCTTC
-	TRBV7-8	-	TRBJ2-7	CASSTTPFWQYF	TGTGCCAGCAGCACCACCCCCTTTTGGCAGTACTTC
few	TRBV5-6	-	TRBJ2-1	CASSLVGRDRLGGQFF	TGTGCCAGCAGCTTGGTTGGCAGGGATAGGCTTGGGGGGCAGTTCTTC
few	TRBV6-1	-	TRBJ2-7	CASSDTTPVRQYF	TGTGCCAGCAGTGATACGACCCCTGTCCGGCAGTACTTC
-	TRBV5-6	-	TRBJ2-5	CASSLVGIETQYF	TGTGCCAGCAGCTTGGTAGGGATCGAGACCCAGTACTTC
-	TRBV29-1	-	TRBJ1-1	CSVDPTGVNTEAFF	TGCAGCGTTGACCCGACAGGAGTGAACACTGAAGCTTTCTTT
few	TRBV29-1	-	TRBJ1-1	CSSLEQTNTEAFF	TGCAGCAGTTTGGAACAGACGAACACTGAAGCTTTCTTT
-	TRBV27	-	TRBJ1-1	CASRSGQEAFF	TGTGCCAGCAGGTCGGGACAAGAAGCTTTCTTT
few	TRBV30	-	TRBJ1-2	CAWSVRLRGRRNGYTF	TGTGCCTGGAGTGTACGGTTAAGGGGGAGGAGGAATGGCTACACCTTC
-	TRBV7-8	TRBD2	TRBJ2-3	CASSLGGGTSGTNTQYF	TGTGCCAGCAGCTTAGGCGGAGGGACTAGCGGGACCAATACGCAGTATTTT
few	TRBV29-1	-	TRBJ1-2	CSVRTARGGYGYTF	TGCAGCGTTCGAACGGCCCGAGGAGGGTATGGCTACACCTTC
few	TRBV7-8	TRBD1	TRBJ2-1	CASSPGTAPNEQFF	TGTGCCAGCAGCCCAGGGACAGCGCCTAATGAGCAGTTCTTC
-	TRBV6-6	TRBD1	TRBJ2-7	CASSYTGQGASEQYF	TGTGCCAGCAGTTACACCGGACAGGGGGCGAGTGAGCAGTACTTC
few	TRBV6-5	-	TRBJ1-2	CASSYQGIGGYTF	TGTGCCAGCAGTTACCAGGGTATTGGTGGCTACACCTTC
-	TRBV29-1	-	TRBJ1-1	CSVEEAGRGTEAFF	TGCAGCGTTGAAGAGGCAGGAAGGGGCACTGAAGCTTTCTTT
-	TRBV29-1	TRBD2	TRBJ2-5	CSVKGTSGGMRETQYF	TGCAGCGTGAAGGGGACTAGCGGGGGGATGAGGGAGACCCAGTACTTC
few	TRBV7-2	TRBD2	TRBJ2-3	CASSLVASGGTDTQYF	TGTGCCAGCAGCTTAGTAGCTAGCGGGGGCACAGATACGCAGTATTTT
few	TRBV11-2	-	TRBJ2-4	CASSPDGGIAKNIQYF	TGTGCCAGCAGCCCGGATGGGGGCATAGCCAAAAACATTCAGTACTTC
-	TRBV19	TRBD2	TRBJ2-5	CASSTGGETQYF	TGTGCCAGTAGTACGGGAGGAGAGACCCAGTACTTC
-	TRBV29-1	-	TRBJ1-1	CSVDEQDTEAFF	TGCAGCGTTGACGAGCAGGACACTGAAGCTTTCTTT
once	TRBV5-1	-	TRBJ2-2	CASSLESAAPGELFF	TGCGCCAGCAGCTTGGAGTCAGCCGCCCCGGGGGAGCTGTTTTTT
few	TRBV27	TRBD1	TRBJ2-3	CATLKGGQTTDTQYF	TGTGCCACCTTGAAAGGGGGCCAGACCACAGATACGCAGTATTTT
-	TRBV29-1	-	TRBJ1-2	CSVENSRGGYTF	TGCAGCGTTGAGAACAGCCGTGGCGGCTACACCTTC
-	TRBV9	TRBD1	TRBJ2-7	CASSVAPQGTYEQYF	TGTGCCAGCAGCGTAGCCCCACAGGGGACCTACGAGCAGTACTTC